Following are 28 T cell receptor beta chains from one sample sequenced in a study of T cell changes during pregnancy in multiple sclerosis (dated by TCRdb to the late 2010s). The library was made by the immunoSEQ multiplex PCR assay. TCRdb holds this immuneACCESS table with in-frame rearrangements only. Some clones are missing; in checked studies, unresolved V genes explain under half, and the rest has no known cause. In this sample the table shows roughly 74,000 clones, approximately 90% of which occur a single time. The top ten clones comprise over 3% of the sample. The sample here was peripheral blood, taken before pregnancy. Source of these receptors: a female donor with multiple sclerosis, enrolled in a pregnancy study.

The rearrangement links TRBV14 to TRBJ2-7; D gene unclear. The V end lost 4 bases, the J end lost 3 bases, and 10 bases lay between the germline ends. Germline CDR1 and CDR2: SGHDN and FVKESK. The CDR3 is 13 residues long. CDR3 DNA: TGTGCCAGCAGCCCAGTTATTGACTACGAGCAGTACTTC. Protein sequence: CASSPVIDYEQYF.

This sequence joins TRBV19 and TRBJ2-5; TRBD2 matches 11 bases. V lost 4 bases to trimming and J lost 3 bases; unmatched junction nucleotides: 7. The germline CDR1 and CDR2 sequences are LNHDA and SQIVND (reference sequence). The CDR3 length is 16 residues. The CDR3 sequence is CASSRTGTSGKETQYF. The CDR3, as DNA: TGTGCCAGTAGTAGAACCGGGACTAGCGGTAAAGAGACCCAGTACTTC.

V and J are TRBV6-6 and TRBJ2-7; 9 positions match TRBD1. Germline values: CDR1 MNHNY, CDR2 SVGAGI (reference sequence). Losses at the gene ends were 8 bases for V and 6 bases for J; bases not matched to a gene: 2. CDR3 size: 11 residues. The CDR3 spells CASGTGSEQYF. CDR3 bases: TGTGCCAGCGGGACAGGGAGCGAGCAGTACTTC.

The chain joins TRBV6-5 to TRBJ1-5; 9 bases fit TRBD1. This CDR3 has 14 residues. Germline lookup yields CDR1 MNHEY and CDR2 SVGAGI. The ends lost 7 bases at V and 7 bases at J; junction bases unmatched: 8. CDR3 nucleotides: TGTGCCAGCAAACCGGGACAGGGTCGACAGCCCCAGCATTTT. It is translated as CASKPGQGRQPQHF.

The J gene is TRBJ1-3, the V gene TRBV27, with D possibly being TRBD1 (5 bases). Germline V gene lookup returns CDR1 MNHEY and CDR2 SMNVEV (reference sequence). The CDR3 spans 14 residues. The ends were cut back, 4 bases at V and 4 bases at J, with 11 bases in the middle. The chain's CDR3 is CASSSGSGGNTIYF. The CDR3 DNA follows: TGTGCCAGCAGTTCAGGGTCAGGAGGAAACACCATATATTTT.

CDR3 protein: CASSPRDSQPYGYTF. The CDR3 nucleotides read TGCGCCAGCAGCCCCCGGGACAGCCAACCCTATGGCTACACCTTC. This rearrangement joins TRBV5-1 to TRBJ1-2; 7 bases agree with TRBD1. V lost 4 bases to trimming and J lost 4 bases; unmatched junction nucleotides: 10. The CDR3 runs 15 residues. Germline CDR1 SGHRS, CDR2 YFSETQ.

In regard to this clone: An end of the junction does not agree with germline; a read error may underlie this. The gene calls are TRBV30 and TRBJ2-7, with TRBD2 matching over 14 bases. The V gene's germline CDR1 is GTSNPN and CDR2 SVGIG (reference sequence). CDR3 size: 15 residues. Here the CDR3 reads CAWGLAGGMGYKQYF. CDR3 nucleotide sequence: TGTGCCTGGGGACTAGCGGGAGGAATGGGCTACAAGCAGTACTTC.

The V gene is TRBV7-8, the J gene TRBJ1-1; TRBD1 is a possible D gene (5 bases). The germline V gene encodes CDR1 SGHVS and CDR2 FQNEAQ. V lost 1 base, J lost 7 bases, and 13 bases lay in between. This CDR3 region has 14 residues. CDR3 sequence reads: CASSLEGVTLEAFF. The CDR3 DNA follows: TGTGCCAGCAGCTTAGAAGGGGTAACCCTTGAAGCTTTCTTT.

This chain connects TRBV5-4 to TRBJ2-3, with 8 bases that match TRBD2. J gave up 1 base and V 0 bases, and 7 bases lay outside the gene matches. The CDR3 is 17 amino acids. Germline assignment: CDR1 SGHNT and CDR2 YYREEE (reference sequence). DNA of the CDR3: TGTGCCAGCAGCTTGGGGGGCTGGCGGGAGGGCACAGATACGCAGTATTTT. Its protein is CASSLGGWREGTDTQYF. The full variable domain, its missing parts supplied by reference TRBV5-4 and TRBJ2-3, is ETGVTQSPTHLIKTRGQQVTLRCSSQSGHNTVSWYQQALGQGPQFIFQYYREEENGRGNFPPRFSGLQFPNYSSELNVNALELDDSALYLCASSLGGWREGTDTQYFGPGTRLTVL.

The CDR3 region is CASSDRGGEQYF. In nucleotides, the CDR3 is TGTGCCAGCAGTGACAGGGGTGGTGAGCAGTACTTC. The chain employs TRBV11-3 and TRBJ2-7; 8 bases are shared with TRBD1. Germline trimming cut 6 bases from V and 7 bases from J; bases unmatched to any gene: 5. The V gene's germline CDR1 is SGHNT and CDR2 YENEEA. The length of the CDR3 is 12 residues.

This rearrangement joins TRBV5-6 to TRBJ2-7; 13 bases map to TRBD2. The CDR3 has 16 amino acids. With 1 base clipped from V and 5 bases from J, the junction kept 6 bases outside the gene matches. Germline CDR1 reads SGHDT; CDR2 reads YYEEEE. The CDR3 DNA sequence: TGTGCCAGCAGCTTGTATAGGACTAGCGGGAGACACGAGCAGTACTTC. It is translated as CASSLYRTSGRHEQYF.

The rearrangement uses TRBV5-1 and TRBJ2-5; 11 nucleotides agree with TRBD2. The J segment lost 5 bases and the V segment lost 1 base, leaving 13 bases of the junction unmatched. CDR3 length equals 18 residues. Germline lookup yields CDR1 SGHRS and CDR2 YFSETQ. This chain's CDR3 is CASSLNWVTSGSGETQYF. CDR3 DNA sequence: TGCGCCAGCAGCTTGAACTGGGTAACTAGCGGGAGCGGTGAGACCCAGTACTTC.

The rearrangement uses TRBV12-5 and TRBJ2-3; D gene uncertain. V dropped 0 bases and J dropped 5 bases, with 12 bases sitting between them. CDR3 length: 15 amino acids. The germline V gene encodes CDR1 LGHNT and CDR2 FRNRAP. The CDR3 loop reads CASGLVQSVQDTQYF. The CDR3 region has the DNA TGTGCTAGTGGTTTGGTACAGTCTGTTCAAGATACGCAGTATTTT.

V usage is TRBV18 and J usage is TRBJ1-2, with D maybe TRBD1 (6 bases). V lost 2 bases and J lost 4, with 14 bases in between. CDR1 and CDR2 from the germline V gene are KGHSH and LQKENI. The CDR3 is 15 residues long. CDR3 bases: TGTGCCAGCTCACCAGAAACAGGGTTTTCCTATGGCTACACCTTC. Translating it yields CASSPETGFSYGYTF.

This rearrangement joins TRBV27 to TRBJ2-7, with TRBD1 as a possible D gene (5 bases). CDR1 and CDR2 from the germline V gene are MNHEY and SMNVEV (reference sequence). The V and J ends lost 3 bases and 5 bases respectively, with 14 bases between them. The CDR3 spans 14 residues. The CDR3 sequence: CASSFVSGQNEQYF. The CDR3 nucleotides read TGTGCCAGCAGTTTCGTTTCAGGGCAAAACGAGCAGTACTTC.

CDR3 in amino acids: CASSRGTGGSTDTQYF. In DNA, the CDR3 is TGCGCCAGCAGCCGGGGGACAGGGGGAAGCACAGATACGCAGTATTTT. The chain is built from TRBV5-1 and TRBJ2-3, with 11 bases lining up with TRBD1. Losses at the gene ends were 4 bases for V and 0 bases for J; bases not matched to a gene: 4. The CDR3 contains 16 residues. In germline, CDR1 is SGHRS, CDR2 YFSETQ.

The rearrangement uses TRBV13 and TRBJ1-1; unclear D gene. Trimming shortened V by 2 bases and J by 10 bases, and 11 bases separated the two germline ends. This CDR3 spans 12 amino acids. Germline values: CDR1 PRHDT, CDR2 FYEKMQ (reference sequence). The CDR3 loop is CASSLMGSGAFF. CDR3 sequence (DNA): TGTGCCAGCAGCTTAATGGGCAGCGGAGCTTTCTTT. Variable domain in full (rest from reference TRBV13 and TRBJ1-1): AAGVIQSPRHLIKEKRETATLKCYPIPRHDTVYWYQQGPGQDPQFLISFYEKMQSDKGSIPDRFSAQQFSDYHSELNMSSLELGDSALYFCASSLMGSGAFFGQGTRLTVV.

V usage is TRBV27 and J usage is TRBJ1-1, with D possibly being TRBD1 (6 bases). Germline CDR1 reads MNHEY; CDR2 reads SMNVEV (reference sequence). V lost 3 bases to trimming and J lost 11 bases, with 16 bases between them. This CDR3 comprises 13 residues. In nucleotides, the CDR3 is TGTGCCAGCAGTTTTAACAGGGAATTCGAGGCTTTCTTT. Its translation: CASSFNREFEAFF.

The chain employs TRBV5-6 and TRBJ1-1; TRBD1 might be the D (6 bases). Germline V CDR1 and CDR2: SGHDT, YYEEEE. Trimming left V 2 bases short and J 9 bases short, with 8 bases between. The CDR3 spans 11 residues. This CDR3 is CASSLGGKAFF. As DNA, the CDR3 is TGTGCCAGCAGCTTAGGGGGAAAAGCTTTCTTT.

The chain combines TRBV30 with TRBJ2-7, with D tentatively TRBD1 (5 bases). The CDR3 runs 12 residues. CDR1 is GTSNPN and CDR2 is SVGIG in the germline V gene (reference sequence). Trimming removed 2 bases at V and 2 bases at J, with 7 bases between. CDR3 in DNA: TGTGCCTGGAGTAGGACAACCTACGAGCAGTACTTC. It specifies CAWSRTTYEQYF. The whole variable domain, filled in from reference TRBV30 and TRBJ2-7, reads SQTIHQWPATLVQPVGSPLSLECTVEGTSNPNLYWYRQAAGRGLQLLFYSVGIGQISSEVPQNLSASRPQDRQFILSSKKLLLSDSGFYLCAWSRTTYEQYFGPGTRLTVT.

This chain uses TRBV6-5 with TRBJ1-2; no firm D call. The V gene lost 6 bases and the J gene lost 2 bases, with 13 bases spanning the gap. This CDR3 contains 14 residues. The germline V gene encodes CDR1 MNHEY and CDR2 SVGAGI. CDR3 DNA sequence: TGTGCCAGCAGCCCGTACGACACAAACTATGGCTACACCTTC. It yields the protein CASSPYDTNYGYTF.

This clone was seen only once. As DNA, the CDR3 is TGTGCCAGTAGTTTTTCCGGGTCCCCCGGCAATGAGCAGTTCTTC. Amino acids: CASSFSGSPGNEQFF. The J gene is TRBJ2-1, the V gene TRBV19; D ambiguous. The V end lost 5 bases, the J end lost 6 bases, and 17 bases lay between the germline ends. CDR1 is LNHDA and CDR2 is SQIVND in the germline V gene (reference sequence). The CDR3 spans 15 residues.

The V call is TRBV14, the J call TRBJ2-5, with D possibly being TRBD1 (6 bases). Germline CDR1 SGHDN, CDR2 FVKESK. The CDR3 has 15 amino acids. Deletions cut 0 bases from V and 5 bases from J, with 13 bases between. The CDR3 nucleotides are TGTGCCAGCAGCCAAGACTGGGACATAGGGGAGACCCAGTACTTC. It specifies CASSQDWDIGETQYF. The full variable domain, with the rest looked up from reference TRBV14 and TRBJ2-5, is EAGVTQFPSHSVIEKGQTVTLRCDPISGHDNLYWYRRVMGKEIKFLLHFVKESKQDESGMPNNRFLAERTGGTYSTLKVQPAELEDSGVYFCASSQDWDIGETQYFGPGTRLLVL.

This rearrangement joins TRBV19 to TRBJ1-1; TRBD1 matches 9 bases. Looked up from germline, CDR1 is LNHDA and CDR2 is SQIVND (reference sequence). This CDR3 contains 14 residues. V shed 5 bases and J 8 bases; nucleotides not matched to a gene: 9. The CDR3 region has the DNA TGTGCCAGTAGTCCTACTGGGGGGACAGGGGAAGCTTTCTTT. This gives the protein CASSPTGGTGEAFF. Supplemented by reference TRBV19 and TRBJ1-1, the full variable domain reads DGGITQSPKYLFRKEGQNVTLSCEQNLNHDAMYWYRQDPGQGLRLIYYSQIVNDFQKGDIAEGYSVSREKKESFPLTVTSAQKNPTAFYLCASSPTGGTGEAFFGQGTRLTVV.

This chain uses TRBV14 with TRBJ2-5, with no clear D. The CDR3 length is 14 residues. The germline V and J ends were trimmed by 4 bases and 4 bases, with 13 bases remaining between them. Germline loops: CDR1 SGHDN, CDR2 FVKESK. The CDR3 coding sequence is TGTGCCAGCAGCCTAATTCTCCTAGGAGAGACCCAGTACTTC. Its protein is CASSLILLGETQYF.

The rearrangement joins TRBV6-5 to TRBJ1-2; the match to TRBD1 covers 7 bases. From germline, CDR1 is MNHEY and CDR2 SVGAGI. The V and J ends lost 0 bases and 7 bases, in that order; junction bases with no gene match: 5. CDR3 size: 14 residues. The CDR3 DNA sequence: TGTGCCAGCAGTTACTCGAGAGGGGGCGGTGGCTACACCTTC. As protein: CASSYSRGGGGYTF.

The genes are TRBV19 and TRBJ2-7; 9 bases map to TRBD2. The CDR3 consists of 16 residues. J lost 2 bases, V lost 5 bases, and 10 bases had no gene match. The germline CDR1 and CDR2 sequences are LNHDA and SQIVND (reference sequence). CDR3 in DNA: TGTGCCAGTAGTTCCCTTGGGCGGGGGGGCGCCTACGAGCAGTACTTC. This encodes CASSSLGRGGAYEQYF.

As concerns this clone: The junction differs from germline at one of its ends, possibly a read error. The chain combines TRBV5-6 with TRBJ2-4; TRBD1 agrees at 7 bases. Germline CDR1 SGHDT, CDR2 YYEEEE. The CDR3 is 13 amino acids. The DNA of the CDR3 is TGTGCCAGCAGCTTAACCTTGGGACAGATACTAAACTTC. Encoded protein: CASSLTLGQILNF.